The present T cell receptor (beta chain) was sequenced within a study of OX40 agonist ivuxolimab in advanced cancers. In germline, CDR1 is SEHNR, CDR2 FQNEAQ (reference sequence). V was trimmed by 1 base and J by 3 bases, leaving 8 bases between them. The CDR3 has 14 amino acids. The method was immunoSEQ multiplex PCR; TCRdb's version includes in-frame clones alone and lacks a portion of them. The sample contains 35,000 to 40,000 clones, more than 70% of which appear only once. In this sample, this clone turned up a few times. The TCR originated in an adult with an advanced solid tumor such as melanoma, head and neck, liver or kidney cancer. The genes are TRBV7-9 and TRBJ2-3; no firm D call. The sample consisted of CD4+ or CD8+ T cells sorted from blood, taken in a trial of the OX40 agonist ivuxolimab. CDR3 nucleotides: TGTGCCAGCAGCTTAGATAGCACTACAGATACGCAGTATTTT. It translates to CASSLDSTTDTQYF.